A single sample is the source of the 7 T cell receptor beta chains below, sequenced in a study of T cells in Graves' hyperthyroidism and ophthalmopathy. TCR beta CDR3 region amplification was performed from RNA transcripts. The HTBI set primed first-round TCR CDR3 RT-PCR. TCRdb passed the multiplex PCR reads through MiXCR, listing each CDR3 protein once. The sample shows about 520,000 distinct CDR3 sequences, approximately 25% of them seen only once. Specimen: blood. The receptors here all came from a woman in her twenties or thirties with Graves' ophthalmopathy.

This clonotype was detected ten times or more. This chain joins TRBV20-1 and TRBJ1-3; no firm D call. The V and J ends lost 3 bases and 2 bases respectively, with 8 bases between them. Germline CDR1 reads DFQATT; CDR2 reads SNEGSKA (reference sequence). This CDR3 spans 13 amino acids. The CDR3 region has the DNA TGCAGTGCTAGGGCGGAAGCTGGAAACACCATATATTTT. As protein: CSARAEAGNTIYF.

At least ten counts were recorded for this clonotype. V and J are TRBV6-2 or TRBV6-3 and TRBJ1-1, with 12 bases that match TRBD1. CDR3 size: 19 residues. J gave up 3 bases and V 5 bases, and 16 bases lay outside the gene matches. CDR1 and CDR2 (germline): MNHEY, SVGEGT. The CDR3 DNA follows: TGTGCCAGCAGTCCCGGGACAGGGGGCACTCAAGATGGTGACACTGAAGCTTTCTTT. The encoded protein is CASSPGTGGTQDGDTEAFF.

CDR3 loop: CASSEASGWNGQPQHF. The CDR3, as DNA: TGTGCCAGCAGTGAAGCGTCAGGGTGGAATGGCCAGCCCCAGCATTTT. The chain uses TRBV6-1 and TRBJ1-5; weak D call: TRBD1 (5 bases). Trimming stripped 0 bases from V and 7 bases from J, with 16 bases between. The germline gives CDR1 MNHNS, CDR2 SASEGT. The CDR3 runs to 16 residues.

Of note for this clonotype: A read error is possible here, since a much larger clone lies one base away. This chain connects TRBV13 to TRBJ2-3, with 8 positions matching TRBD2. The CDR3 runs to 15 residues. CDR1 is PRHDT and CDR2 is FYEKMQ in the germline V gene (reference sequence). Trimming at V came to 3 bases and at J to 11 bases, leaving 13 bases not matched to a gene. CDR3 bases: TGTGCCAGCAGCTTGGGCACCCAATATAGCGGGGTGCAGTATTTT. Translated, it gives CASSLGTQYSGVQYF.

This clonotype was observed many times. The rearrangement joins TRBV9 to TRBJ1-2; 7 bases are shared with TRBD1. CDR3 length: 14 residues. Germline V CDR1 and CDR2: SGDLS, YYNGEE. J lost 7 bases, V lost 0 bases, and 6 bases had no gene match. CDR3 in amino acids: CASSVGLGQLGYTF. DNA of the CDR3: TGTGCCAGCAGCGTAGGGCTGGGACAGCTTGGCTACACCTTC.

This clonotype was counted between two and nine times. The chain employs TRBV6-5 and TRBJ2-7; tentatively, D is TRBD1 (6 bases). The germline gives CDR1 MNHEY, CDR2 SVGAGI. This CDR3 has 12 residues. Trimming took off 5 bases at V and 6 bases at J, with 11 bases between the two ends. The CDR3 nucleotides read TGTGCCAGCAGTATACAGGGTGGCGAGCAGTACTTC. It codes for CASSIQGGEQYF.

This clonotype has only a few counts. This chain connects TRBV12-3 or TRBV12-4 to TRBJ1-1; D remains unclear. Trimming took 5 bases from V and 1 from J, leaving 11 bases between them. The CDR3 length is 14 residues. The DNA for the CDR3 is TGTGCCAGCAGTCGGTGGGCCAGGAACACTGAAGCTTTCTTT. Protein sequence: CASSRWARNTEAFF.